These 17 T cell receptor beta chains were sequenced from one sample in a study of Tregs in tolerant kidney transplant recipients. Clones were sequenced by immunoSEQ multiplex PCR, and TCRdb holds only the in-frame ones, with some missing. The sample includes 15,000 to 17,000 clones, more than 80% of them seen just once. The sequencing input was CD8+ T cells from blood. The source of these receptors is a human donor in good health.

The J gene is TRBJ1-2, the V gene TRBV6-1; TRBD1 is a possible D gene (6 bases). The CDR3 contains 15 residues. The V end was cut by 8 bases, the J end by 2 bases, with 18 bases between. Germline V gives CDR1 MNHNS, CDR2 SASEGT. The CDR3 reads CASRDNVNPNYGYTF. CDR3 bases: TGTGCCAGCCGGGACAACGTCAACCCCAACTATGGCTACACCTTC.

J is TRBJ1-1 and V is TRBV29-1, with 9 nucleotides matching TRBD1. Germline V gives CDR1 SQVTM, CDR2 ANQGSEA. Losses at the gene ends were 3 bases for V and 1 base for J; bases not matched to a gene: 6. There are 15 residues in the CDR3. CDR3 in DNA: TGCAGCGTTGATTCTCCGGACAGGGGGAACACTGAAGCTTTCTTT. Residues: CSVDSPDRGNTEAFF.

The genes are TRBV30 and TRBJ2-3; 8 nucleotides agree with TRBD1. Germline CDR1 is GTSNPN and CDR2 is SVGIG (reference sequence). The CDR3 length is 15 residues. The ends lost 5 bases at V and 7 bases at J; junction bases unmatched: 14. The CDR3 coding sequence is TGTGCCTGGTTGGGGTCAGGGGGCGCGCGCAATACGCAGTATTTT. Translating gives CAWLGSGGARNTQYF.

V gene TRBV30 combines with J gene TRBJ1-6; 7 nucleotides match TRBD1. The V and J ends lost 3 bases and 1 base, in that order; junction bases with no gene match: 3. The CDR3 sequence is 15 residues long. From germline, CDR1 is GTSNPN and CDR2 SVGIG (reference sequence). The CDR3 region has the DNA TGTGCCTGGAGAGAGACAGGGTCCTATAATTCACCCCTCCACTTT. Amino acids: CAWRETGSYNSPLHF. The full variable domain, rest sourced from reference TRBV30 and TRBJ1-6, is SQTIHQWPATLVQPVGSPLSLECTVEGTSNPNLYWYRQAAGRGLQLLFYSVGIGQISSEVPQNLSASRPQDRQFILSSKKLLLSDSGFYLCAWRETGSYNSPLHFGNGTRLTVT.

The CDR3 region has the DNA TGCGCCAGCAGCTTTAAACAGCTATCGAACACCGGGGAGCTGTTTTTT. Translating gives CASSFKQLSNTGELFF. The gene calls are TRBV5-1 and TRBJ2-2; D not resolved. V gave up 2 bases and J gave up 0 bases, with 11 bases separating them. The CDR3 runs 16 residues. The germline CDR1 and CDR2 sequences are SGHRS and YFSETQ.

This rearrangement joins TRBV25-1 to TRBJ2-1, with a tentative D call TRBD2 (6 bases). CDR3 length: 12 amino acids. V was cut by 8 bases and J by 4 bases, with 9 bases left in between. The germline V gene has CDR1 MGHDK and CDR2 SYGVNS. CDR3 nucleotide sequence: TGTGCCAGCGGGGACTCTTACAATGAGCAGTTCTTC. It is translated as CASGDSYNEQFF.

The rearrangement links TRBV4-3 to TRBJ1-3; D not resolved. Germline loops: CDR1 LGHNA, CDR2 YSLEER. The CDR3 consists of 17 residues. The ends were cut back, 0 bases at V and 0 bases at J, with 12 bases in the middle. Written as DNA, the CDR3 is TGCGCCAGCAGCCAAGATCGGGTCAGTTACTCTGGAAACACCATATATTTT. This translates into CASSQDRVSYSGNTIYF.

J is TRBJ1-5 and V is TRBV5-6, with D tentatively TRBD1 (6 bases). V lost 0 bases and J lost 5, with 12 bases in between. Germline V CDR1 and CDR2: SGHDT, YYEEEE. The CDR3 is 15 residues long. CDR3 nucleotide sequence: TGTGCCAGCAGCTTGGGGGGCAGGGGCGATCAGCCCCAGCATTTT. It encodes CASSLGGRGDQPQHF.

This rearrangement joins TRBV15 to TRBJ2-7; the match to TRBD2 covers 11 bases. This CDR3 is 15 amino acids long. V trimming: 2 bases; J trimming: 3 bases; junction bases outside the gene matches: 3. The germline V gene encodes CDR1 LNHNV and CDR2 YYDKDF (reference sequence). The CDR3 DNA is TGTGCCACCAGCAGACCCCTAGCGGGAGGCTACGAGCAGTACTTC. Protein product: CATSRPLAGGYEQYF.

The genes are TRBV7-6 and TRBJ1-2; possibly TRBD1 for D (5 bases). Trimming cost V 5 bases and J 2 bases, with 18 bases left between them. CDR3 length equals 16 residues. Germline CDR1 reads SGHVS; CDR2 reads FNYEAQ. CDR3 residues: CASSIHPGTGNYGYTF. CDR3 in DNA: TGTGCCAGCAGCATCCACCCCGGGACGGGGAACTATGGCTACACCTTC.

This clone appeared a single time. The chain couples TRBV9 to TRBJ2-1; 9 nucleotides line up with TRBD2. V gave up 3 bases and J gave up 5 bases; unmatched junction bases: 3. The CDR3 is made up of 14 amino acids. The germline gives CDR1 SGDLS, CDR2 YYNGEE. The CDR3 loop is CASSATSGNNEQFF. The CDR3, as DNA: TGTGCCAGCAGCGCGACTAGCGGAAACAATGAGCAGTTCTTC.

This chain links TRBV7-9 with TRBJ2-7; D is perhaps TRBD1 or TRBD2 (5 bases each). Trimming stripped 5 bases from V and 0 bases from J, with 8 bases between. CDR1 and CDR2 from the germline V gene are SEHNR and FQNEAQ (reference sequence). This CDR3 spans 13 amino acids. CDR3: CASSPGTSYEQYF. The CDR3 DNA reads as TGTGCCAGCAGCCCAGGGACCTCCTACGAGCAGTACTTC.

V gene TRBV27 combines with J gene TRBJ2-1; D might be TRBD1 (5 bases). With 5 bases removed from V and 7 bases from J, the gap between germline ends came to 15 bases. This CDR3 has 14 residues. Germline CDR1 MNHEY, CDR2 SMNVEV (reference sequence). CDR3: CASSPAGYVNEQFF. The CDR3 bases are TGTGCCAGCAGTCCGGCAGGGTATGTGAATGAGCAGTTCTTC.

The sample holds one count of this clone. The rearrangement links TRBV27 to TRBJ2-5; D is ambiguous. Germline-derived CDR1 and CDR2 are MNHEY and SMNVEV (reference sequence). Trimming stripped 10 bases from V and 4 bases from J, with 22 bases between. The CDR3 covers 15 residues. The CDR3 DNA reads TGTGCCACCACCCTTCGGACGGTTGGGATAGAGACCCAGTACTTC. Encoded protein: CATTLRTVGIETQYF.

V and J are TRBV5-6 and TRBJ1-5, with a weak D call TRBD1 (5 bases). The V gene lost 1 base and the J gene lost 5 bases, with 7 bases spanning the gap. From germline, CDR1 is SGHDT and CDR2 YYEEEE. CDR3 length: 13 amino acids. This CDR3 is CASSLMGDQPQHF. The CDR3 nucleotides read TGTGCCAGCAGCTTGATGGGGGATCAGCCCCAGCATTTT.

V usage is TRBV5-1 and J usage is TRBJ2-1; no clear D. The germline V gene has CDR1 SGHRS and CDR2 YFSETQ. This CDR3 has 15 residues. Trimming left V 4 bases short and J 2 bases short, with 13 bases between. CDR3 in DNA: TGCGCCAGCAGCGATTTATCCCAACCCTACAATGAGCAGTTCTTC. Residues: CASSDLSQPYNEQFF.

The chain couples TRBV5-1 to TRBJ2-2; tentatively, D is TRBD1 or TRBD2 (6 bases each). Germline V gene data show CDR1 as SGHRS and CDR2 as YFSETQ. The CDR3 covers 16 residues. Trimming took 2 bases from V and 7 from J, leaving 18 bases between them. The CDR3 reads CASSFRQEGYGGELFF. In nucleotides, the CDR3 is TGCGCCAGCAGCTTTAGACAGGAGGGGTATGGCGGGGAGCTGTTTTTT.